The clone carrying this T cell receptor beta chain qualifies as medium-sized. The library was built for alpha chains, so this beta chain is an off-target read and its size means little. TCRdb recomputed calls from the 5' RACE reads with MiXCR, one row per CDR3 protein. The sample carries about 6,100 distinct CDR3 sequences, around 12% recorded once. This sample's time point: sample taken at primary tumor resection. This sample was included in a study of spatial heterogeneity in lung cancer. CDR1 SGHDN and CDR2 FVKESK come from the germline V gene. This CDR3 contains 17 residues. The trim removed 4 bases at V and 9 bases at J, leaving 12 bases unmatched.

This sample comprised lung tissue, obtained at surgery. V and J are TRBV14 and TRBJ2-1, with 13 bases fitting TRBD2. This clonotype originated in a human donor with early-stage non-small cell lung cancer. CDR3 loop: CASSPLRTSGRGPEQFF. As DNA, the CDR3 is TGTGCCAGCAGCCCGCTGAGGACTAGCGGGAGAGGACCTGAGCAGTTCTTC.